The rows below give T cell receptor beta chains drawn from one sample of a study of blood T cell repertoires in COVID-19. The table came from immunoSEQ multiplex PCR; TCRdb's copy has only in-frame clones and leaves some out. The sample holds fewer than 150,000 clones, 87% seen once. Sample: peripheral blood. These receptors were taken from a human donor in a cohort sampled during active COVID-19. CDR3s include the opening cysteine and the closing phenylalanine or tryptophan.

j_gene: TRBJ1-4; v_gene: TRBV5-1; CDR3aa: CASSLERTEGEKLFF
j_gene: TRBJ2-3; v_gene: TRBV5-1; CDR3aa: CASSIGGAGADTQYF
j_gene: TRBJ2-7; v_gene: TRBV11-2; CDR3aa: CASSLDRVQRVSYEQYF
j_gene: TRBJ2-2; v_gene: TRBV18; CDR3aa: CASSPTNRENTGELFF
j_gene: TRBJ2-3; v_gene: TRBV12-3/TRBV12-4; CDR3aa: CASSFEGPDTQYF
j_gene: TRBJ2-3; v_gene: TRBV19; CDR3aa: CASRAGTGGMAITDTQYF
j_gene: TRBJ2-5; v_gene: TRBV6-5; CDR3aa: CASSSWTGETQYF
j_gene: TRBJ2-4; v_gene: TRBV11-3; CDR3aa: CASSLYGRRNIQYF
j_gene: TRBJ2-1; v_gene: TRBV7-9; CDR3aa: CASSSPFPHNEQFF
j_gene: TRBJ2-4; v_gene: TRBV7-9; CDR3aa: CASSLKSDIQYF
j_gene: TRBJ2-1; v_gene: TRBV14; CDR3aa: CASSQAQRGANEQFF
j_gene: TRBJ1-2; v_gene: TRBV18; CDR3aa: CASSPDWIYGYTF
j_gene: TRBJ2-1; v_gene: TRBV7-9; CDR3aa: CASSPSLSGRPRRGEQFF
j_gene: TRBJ2-3; v_gene: TRBV9; CDR3aa: CASSTRTGVADTQYF
j_gene: TRBJ2-2; v_gene: TRBV24-1; CDR3aa: CATSDTTGFGNLNTGELFF
j_gene: TRBJ2-4; v_gene: TRBV3-1/TRBV3-2; CDR3aa: CASSLQTSGGGIQYF
j_gene: TRBJ2-1; v_gene: TRBV20-1; CDR3aa: CSASGGWEQFF
j_gene: TRBJ2-6; v_gene: TRBV5-4; CDR3aa: CASSLRVLQGSGANVLTF
j_gene: TRBJ1-3; v_gene: TRBV7-2; CDR3aa: CASSLGGLGNTIYF
j_gene: TRBJ2-7; v_gene: TRBV6-5; CDR3aa: CASSPSGTYEQYF
j_gene: TRBJ2-2; v_gene: TRBV4-2; CDR3aa: CASSQDLGNTGELFF
j_gene: TRBJ1-1; v_gene: TRBV5-4; CDR3aa: CASTYPGQATEAFF
j_gene: TRBJ1-5; v_gene: TRBV2; CDR3aa: CASSEGGAGQPQHF
j_gene: TRBJ2-3; v_gene: TRBV28; CDR3aa: CASLAGGTDTQYF
j_gene: TRBJ1-5; v_gene: TRBV4-2; CDR3aa: CASSQKIQNNQPQHF
j_gene: TRBJ2-7; v_gene: TRBV7-8; CDR3aa: CASSLDPDRYYEQYF
j_gene: TRBJ2-2; v_gene: TRBV19; CDR3aa: CATRDAGGNTGELFF
j_gene: TRBJ2-2; v_gene: TRBV5-1; CDR3aa: CASSLGGQVNTGELFF
j_gene: TRBJ2-7; v_gene: TRBV5-1; CDR3aa: CASSLGTGNPPYEQYF
j_gene: TRBJ1-2; v_gene: TRBV6-5; CDR3aa: CASSTGDYGYTF
j_gene: TRBJ1-2; v_gene: TRBV19; CDR3aa: CASSSTVTSYGYTF
j_gene: TRBJ2-3; v_gene: TRBV30; CDR3aa: CAWATSHRAAQYF
j_gene: TRBJ2-4; v_gene: TRBV24-1; CDR3aa: CATCGGGAGAKNIQYF
j_gene: TRBJ2-3; v_gene: TRBV24-1; CDR3aa: CATSDLRSGGTDTQYF
j_gene: TRBJ1-2; v_gene: TRBV4-1; CDR3aa: CASSREDSIYGYTF
j_gene: TRBJ1-5; v_gene: TRBV5-8; CDR3aa: CASSLQGAGNQPQHF
j_gene: TRBJ1-5; v_gene: TRBV28; CDR3aa: CASSSARTSFGNQPQHF
j_gene: TRBJ2-7; v_gene: TRBV19; CDR3aa: CASSPWTSGSYEQYF
j_gene: TRBJ1-1; v_gene: TRBV7-8; CDR3aa: CASSPRRQGPSGTEAFF
j_gene: TRBJ2-3; v_gene: TRBV12-5; CDR3aa: CASGLSRSTDTQYF
j_gene: TRBJ1-4; v_gene: TRBV2; CDR3aa: CASSEAYRVSEKLFF
j_gene: TRBJ2-3; v_gene: TRBV5-1; CDR3aa: CASSLSNTDTQYF
j_gene: TRBJ2-7; v_gene: TRBV7-3; CDR3aa: CASSPGTGPLHEQYF
j_gene: TRBJ2-1; v_gene: TRBV5-1; CDR3aa: CASSLGVYASSYNEQFF
j_gene: TRBJ1-4; v_gene: TRBV12-3/TRBV12-4; CDR3aa: CASGGTGNEKLFF
j_gene: TRBJ2-3; v_gene: TRBV24-1; CDR3aa: CATSDLARVGTDTQYF
j_gene: TRBJ2-7; v_gene: TRBV27; CDR3aa: CASRPGLAPALGGEQYF
j_gene: TRBJ1-1; v_gene: TRBV5-1; CDR3aa: CASSLAPDRNTEAFF
j_gene: TRBJ2-1; v_gene: TRBV15; CDR3aa: CATSRDRDRVQFF
j_gene: TRBJ1-1; v_gene: TRBV28; CDR3aa: CASRQRQGPGTEAFF
j_gene: TRBJ2-2; v_gene: TRBV18; CDR3aa: CASSPRVIQGADTGELFF
j_gene: TRBJ1-2; v_gene: TRBV4-1; CDR3aa: CASSQDLIQGYSVGYTF
j_gene: TRBJ1-6; v_gene: TRBV15; CDR3aa: CATSRNSPGLNSPLHF
j_gene: TRBJ2-2; v_gene: TRBV10-1; CDR3aa: CASSIEKNTGELFF
j_gene: TRBJ1-2; v_gene: TRBV7-8; CDR3aa: CASSFETGEYGYTF
j_gene: TRBJ2-7; v_gene: TRBV5-1; CDR3aa: CASSLEGQGAWEQYF
j_gene: TRBJ1-2; v_gene: TRBV28; CDR3aa: CASSSTGVQNGYTF
j_gene: TRBJ1-3; v_gene: TRBV7-6; CDR3aa: CASSFGPPVPVTGNTIYF
j_gene: TRBJ2-3; v_gene: TRBV5-4; CDR3aa: CASSPLGTAGADTQYF